This T cell receptor (beta chain) originates from a study of blood T cell repertoires in COVID-19. The age range of participants was about 18 to 95 years, with residence in fewer than 25 US areas. Participant reports of clinical history set cohort assignment. CDR3 length equals 15 residues. V gave up 4 bases and J gave up 10 bases, with 18 bases separating them. Germline CDR1 reads SGHRS; CDR2 reads YFSETQ. Using immunoSEQ multiplex PCR, the repertoire was profiled, and TCRdb retains in-frame clones only, with some absent. The sample contains a few hundred thousand clones, approximately 92% of which appear only once.

Material: PBMCs or T cells enriched from blood (not recorded which). The V call is TRBV5-1, the J call TRBJ1-6; possibly TRBD1 for D (6 bases). This receptor was identified in a young man who had recovered from COVID-19. The CDR3 here is CASSLVSTGDSPLHF. The DNA of the CDR3 is TGCGCCAGCAGCCTTGTCTCGACAGGAGACTCACCCCTCCACTTT.